The T cell receptor (beta chain) under discussion was sequenced for a study of blood T cell repertoires in COVID-19. Seattle's enrolled individuals joined amid active infection and were then monitored longitudinally. There are 16 residues in the CDR3. Germline trimming cut 0 bases from V and 9 bases from J; bases unmatched to any gene: 6. CDR1 is LGHDT and CDR2 is YNNKEL in the germline V gene (reference sequence). Sequencing was performed with immunoSEQ multiplex PCR; in TCRdb, only in-frame clones are kept and a portion is missing. The table has a few hundred thousand clones, 88% seen once. The sequence was collected from a woman in her forties or fifties with COVID-19, enrolled during active disease. This chain uses TRBV3-1 (or the pseudogene TRBV3-2) with TRBJ2-1; 12 bases align to TRBD2. The sequencing input was peripheral blood. The CDR3 DNA sequence: TGTGCCAGCAGCCAAGATACACTAGCGGGGGGCAGTGAGCAGTTCTTC. Translating it yields CASSQDTLAGGSEQFF.